This T cell receptor beta chain was captured in a study of T cells in tumors after PD-1 blockade. Study-level information: Daily vismodegib 150 mg continued in a subset of anti-PD-1-treated patients.

Study results and limitations: Peripheral recruitment is suggested, as some novel exhausted tumor clones were in pre-treatment blood.

Only in-frame clones appear in the TCRdb table, and some are missing; sequencing was by immunoSEQ multiplex PCR. The sample includes roughly 59,000 clones, roughly 75% of them seen just once. Germline V gene data show CDR1 as SGHNT and CDR2 as YENEEA. Deletions cut 2 bases from V and 5 bases from J, with 8 bases between. The CDR3 has 13 residues. This clone was counted once. Its antigen is still unknown. Material: PBMCs, obtained before anti-PD-1 treatment. This clonotype originated in a human donor with basal cell carcinoma. The chain links TRBV11-3 to TRBJ2-3; TRBD1 is a possible D gene (6 bases). The CDR3 reads CASSLIGGDTQYF. In DNA, the CDR3 is TGTGCCAGCAGCTTAATAGGGGGAGATACGCAGTATTTT.